These T cell receptor beta chains were read from a single sample in a study of blood T cell repertoires in COVID-19. Produced via immunoSEQ multiplex PCR; TCRdb's table is partial and in-frame only. The repertoire includes about 200,000 clones, approximately 86% of them detected once, and 3.8% sits in the top ten. What was sequenced was PBMCs or T cells enriched from blood (not recorded which). These receptors originate from a woman in her forties with acute COVID-19. Both conserved end residues are trimmed from each CDR3. Only part of the rows carry a size: once, few, many, or a class if the clone is expanded.

J | size | V | CDR3
TRBJ2-7 | - | TRBV5-1 | ASGGGYEQY
TRBJ2-3 | - | TRBV7-3 | ASSLTGTGGRTDTQY
TRBJ1-2 | - | TRBV5-1 | ASSLAGQANYGYT
TRBJ1-1 | once | TRBV28 | ASNLSRLRDTNTEAF
TRBJ2-7 | - | TRBV27 | ASKGSSHGYEQY
TRBJ1-5 | - | TRBV30 | AWTGGRGQPQH
TRBJ1-5 | - | TRBV6-6 | ASRTGTVSNQPQH
TRBJ2-1 | - | TRBV5-4 | ASSRRGGHEQF
TRBJ1-2 | - | TRBV6-6 | ASTGGPYGYT
TRBJ2-5 | - | TRBV7-6 | ASSSPAGTQY
TRBJ1-5 | - | TRBV19 | ASSIAFRSSSNQPQH
TRBJ1-1 | - | TRBV28 | ASSRDRVTEAF
TRBJ1-5 | - | TRBV6-5 | ASRSSGQLSLPH
TRBJ2-3 | - | TRBV29-1 | SVEGLAGGPEVSDTQY
TRBJ1-5 | - | TRBV12-3/TRBV12-4 | ASSPRADQPQH
TRBJ2-7 | - | TRBV11-2 | ASSLLSGQYEQY
TRBJ1-1 | - | TRBV30 | AWARGVTTEAF
TRBJ1-1 | - | TRBV13 | ASSSTNRGSAF
TRBJ2-1 | once | TRBV27 | ASSSRKVQYNEQF
TRBJ1-1 | - | TRBV5-4 | ASSPHQQGKHTEAF
TRBJ1-5 | - | TRBV19 | ASSIPQGNQPQH
TRBJ1-2 | - | TRBV5-1 | ASSLQIGGSGYT
TRBJ2-7 | - | TRBV3-1/TRBV3-2 | ASSLRWEGGCEQY
TRBJ2-7 | - | TRBV6-5 | ASTSGGTGVYEQY
TRBJ1-1 | once | TRBV5-8 | ASRPDRNTEAF
TRBJ2-7 | many | TRBV5-5 | ASSFTGEEQY
TRBJ2-1 | - | TRBV6-5 | ASKPLAGSYNEQF
TRBJ1-6 | - | TRBV28 | ASSPTHGGRGSPLH
TRBJ2-1 | once | TRBV19 | ASSAGAREQF
TRBJ2-3 | - | TRBV25-1 | ASSKSVGVFTDTQY
TRBJ2-1 | - | TRBV28 | ASSFGTLYNEQF
TRBJ2-5 | - | TRBV11-3 | ASSLVHPILAGAKETQY
TRBJ2-3 | - | TRBV6-6 | ASNEQGTTDTQY
TRBJ2-2 | few | TRBV24-1 | ATSDSSGRVNGELF
TRBJ1-2 | - | TRBV28 | ANFDSSLDGYT
TRBJ2-7 | once | TRBV6-2/TRBV6-3 | ASSWPGNEQY
TRBJ2-3 | - | TRBV3-1/TRBV3-2 | ASSPASGSSNTQY
TRBJ2-3 | - | TRBV4-3 | ASSQDSLAGVEVGAQITQY
TRBJ2-2 | - | TRBV7-9 | ASSFGGDTGELF
TRBJ2-7 | - | TRBV19 | ASNSGTGELYEQY
TRBJ2-7 | - | TRBV7-9 | ASSLAGDMDEQY
TRBJ2-7 | - | TRBV27 | ASSLYAGLDEQY
TRBJ1-4 | - | TRBV2 | ATASAPTGKLF
TRBJ1-3 | - | TRBV28 | ASMAANTIY
TRBJ1-5 | - | TRBV2 | ASSLEGQPQH
TRBJ1-6 | - | TRBV28 | ASSGQGSPLH
TRBJ2-1 | - | TRBV29-1 | SVVEGTGNEQF
TRBJ2-1 | - | TRBV11-2 | ASSLRAGAYNEQF
TRBJ2-1 | - | TRBV15 | ATSRVGVVVEQF
TRBJ1-6 | - | TRBV5-6 | ASSSTGRNSPLH
TRBJ2-7 | - | TRBV4-2 | ASSQDRTSGPTYEQY